Below are 14 T cell receptor beta chains sequenced from a single sample in a study of T cell changes during pregnancy in multiple sclerosis. Sequencing used immunoSEQ multiplex PCR; TCRdb keeps in-frame clones, though not all of them. The repertoire holds about 51,000 clones, with 85% to 95% as singletons. The sequencing here drew on CD4+ T cells from peripheral blood mononuclear cells, taken in the third trimester of pregnancy. The receptors were sampled from a female donor with multiple sclerosis, enrolled in a pregnancy study.

This clone was seen a single time. The chain carries TRBV5-8 and TRBJ1-5; D gene ambiguous. Trimming left V 2 bases short and J 6 bases short, with 15 bases between. The germline CDR1 and CDR2 sequences are SGHTS and YDEGEE. The CDR3 sequence is 15 residues long. The CDR3 coding sequence is TGTGCCAGCAGCTTTGTTGGTTCCGAGGGTCAGCCCCAGCATTTT. Protein product: CASSFVGSEGQPQHF.

V gene TRBV30 combines with J gene TRBJ1-2, with TRBD1 identical over 8 bases. V was clipped by 5 bases and J by 4 bases; unmatched bases: 18. Germline CDR1 and CDR2: GTSNPN and SVGIG (reference sequence). This CDR3 region has 17 residues. CDR3 protein: CAWGGPGQGRLSYGYTF. CDR3 nucleotide sequence: TGTGCCTGGGGTGGACCCGGACAGGGTAGGTTATCCTATGGCTACACCTTC.

DNA for the CDR3: TGCAGCGCACACGGCGGGACAGGACCACCCTACGAGCAGTACTTC. Translated: CSAHGGTGPPYEQYF. This sequence joins TRBV29-1 and TRBJ2-7; 8 positions match TRBD1. The CDR3 length is 15 residues. J gave up 2 bases and V 7 bases, and 13 bases lay outside the gene matches. Germline values: CDR1 SQVTM, CDR2 ANQGSEA.

Only a few counts were recorded for this clone. The chain is built from TRBV9 and TRBJ2-1, with D perhaps matching TRBD1 (6 bases). Per the germline V gene, CDR1 is SGDLS and CDR2 is YYNGEE. The V end was cut by 0 bases, the J end by 9 bases, with 13 bases between. The CDR3 is 14 residues long. The CDR3 sequence is CASSVELVRGEQFF. CDR3 sequence (DNA): TGTGCCAGCAGCGTAGAACTAGTCAGGGGTGAGCAGTTCTTC.

The chain joins TRBV10-3 to TRBJ2-1, with D possibly matching TRBD1 (6 bases). This CDR3 contains 14 residues. V was pared by 4 bases and J by 1 base, with 8 bases between. The germline gives CDR1 ENHRY, CDR2 SYGVKD. For the CDR3, the DNA is TGTGCCATCAGTGGGCAGGGGTCCTACAATGAGCAGTTCTTC. This translates into CAISGQGSYNEQFF.

The V call is TRBV15, the J call TRBJ2-1; 9 bases fit TRBD2. From germline, CDR1 is LNHNV and CDR2 YYDKDF (reference sequence). With V trimmed by 1 base and J by 7 bases, 11 bases remained unmatched. CDR3 size: 17 residues. The CDR3 region has the DNA TGTGCCACCAGCAGAGCCAAGCTGGGCCTAGCGGGAAATGAGCAGTTCTTC. As protein: CATSRAKLGLAGNEQFF.

V gene TRBV19 combines with J gene TRBJ2-2, with D maybe TRBD2 (6 bases). The CDR3 has 13 amino acids. Germline CDR1 reads LNHDA; CDR2 reads SQIVND (reference sequence). Trimming pared 6 bases from V and 6 bases from J, leaving 11 bases between. The CDR3 loop is CASSQGLPGELFF. The CDR3 DNA reads as TGTGCCAGTAGCCAAGGACTACCCGGGGAGCTGTTTTTT.

The rearrangement uses TRBV5-4 and TRBJ2-3, with TRBD2 as a possible D gene (5 bases). This CDR3 region has 14 residues. The ends were cut back, 4 bases at V and 6 bases at J, with 15 bases in the middle. Germline V gene sequence: CDR1 SGHNT, CDR2 YYREEE (reference sequence). The chain's CDR3 is CASSQRGIGDTQYF. CDR3 coding DNA: TGTGCCAGCAGCCAGAGAGGGATCGGGGATACGCAGTATTTT.

The chain employs TRBV6-1 and TRBJ1-5, with 7 bases lining up with TRBD1. CDR3 length equals 14 residues. V was clipped by 5 bases and J by 8 bases; unmatched bases: 9. Germline values: CDR1 MNHNS, CDR2 SASEGT. In DNA form, the CDR3 reads TGTGCCAGCAGTAGGACAGGTCATGGGAAGCCCCAGCATTTT. It specifies CASSRTGHGKPQHF.

Only a few counts were recorded for this clone. The chain joins TRBV7-8 to TRBJ2-1, with 7 bases aligning to TRBD2. The J segment lost 1 base and the V segment lost 4 bases, leaving 10 bases of the junction unmatched. Germline V gives CDR1 SGHVS, CDR2 FQNEAQ. The CDR3 has 17 amino acids. CDR3 in amino acids: CASSSPLAVTSYNEQFF. CDR3 coding DNA: TGTGCCAGCAGCTCCCCGCTAGCGGTTACTTCCTACAATGAGCAGTTCTTC.

The rearrangement links TRBV5-4 to TRBJ2-3, with TRBD1 matching over 7 bases. With 9 bases clipped from V and 6 bases from J, the junction kept 16 bases outside the gene matches. Germline lookup yields CDR1 SGHNT and CDR2 YYREEE (reference sequence). The CDR3 contains 15 residues. CDR3 sequence (DNA): TGTGCCACCGCGACAGGGAATCGGGTCGGCGATACGCAGTATTTT. Translating gives CATATGNRVGDTQYF.

J is TRBJ1-1 and V is TRBV28, with 7 bases that match TRBD1. The CDR3 covers 14 residues. Per germline, CDR1 MDHEN and CDR2 SYDVKM. V lost 6 bases, J lost 5 bases, and 9 bases stayed unmatched. This CDR3 reads CASRRSGGPTEAFF. CDR3 bases: TGTGCCAGCAGGAGATCAGGGGGACCAACTGAAGCTTTCTTT.

The rearrangement joins TRBV5-1 to TRBJ2-1, with 10 bases matching TRBD2. Germline CDR1 is SGHRS and CDR2 is YFSETQ. V lost 4 bases, J lost 10 bases, and 14 bases stayed unmatched. This CDR3 is built from 16 residues. CDR3 bases: TGCGCCAGCAGCACCACCCCCGGGACTAGCGCTGGGGAGCAGTTCTTC. This encodes CASSTTPGTSAGEQFF.

The CDR3, as DNA: TGTGCCAGCAGCGTAGGACAGGCCAACGTCCTGACTTTC. Translating gives CASSVGQANVLTF. The J gene is TRBJ2-6, the V gene TRBV7-2; D might be TRBD1 (5 bases). The germline V gene has CDR1 SGHTA and CDR2 FQGNSA. The CDR3 runs 13 residues. V lost 5 bases and J lost 6, with 8 bases in between.